This T cell receptor beta chain was captured in a study of metastatic and nonmetastatic thyroid tumors. The overall study: Repertoires of blood and of tissue (tumor or nodule) from malignant and benign thyroid patients were compared. Findings and limits, study-wide: Reportedly, malignant thyroid tumors had significantly higher TCR beta diversity than benign nodules, in blood and tumor.

Each patient came to thyroid surgery without any prior treatment (of any kind). Germline-derived CDR1 and CDR2 are MNHEY and SVGAGI. There are 16 residues in the CDR3. Authors' methods: Construction of a distant-metastasis classifier for papillary thyroid cancer relied on CDR3 differences across clinicopathological groups. TCRdb called clones again from the PCR reads with MiXCR. TCRdb's processing, not the authors', yielded these V and J calls. The sample has approximately 31,000 clones, 30% seen once. For this clone: Its antigen is currently unknown. A much larger clone sits a single nucleotide away, making a read error possible.

This rearrangement joins TRBV6-5 to TRBJ2-1, with 12 bases aligning to TRBD2. Sequencing was performed on blood. This sequence originates from a female donor with papillary thyroid cancer or a benign thyroid nodule (not recorded which). Some clones in this sample may be carry-over from other donors' samples. CDR3 amino acids: CASSSRTSGTYGEHFF. Written as DNA, the CDR3 is TGTGCCAGCAGTTCCCGGACTAGCGGGACTTATGGTGAGCATTTCTTC.